This TCR beta chain was sequenced during a study of graft-versus-host responses after intestinal transplantation. Turning to the study itself: Transplants were multivisceral, liver-intestinal, or isolated intestinal. Every recipient had anti-thymocyte globulin induction and 2 to 3 years of tacrolimus plus steroids.

The study's findings and limits: GvH clone levels peaked in circulation, and this peak was associated with early post-transplant HvG declines. Within allografts, high graft-versus-host to host-versus-graft clonal ratios were seen among patients with graft-donor T cell macrochimerism.

Here immunoSEQ multiplex PCR was the method, and the copy in TCRdb shows in-frame clones only, minus some. Among under 100,000 clones, 94% were seen once, and the ten largest hold roughly 0.2%. This CDR3 region has 15 residues. CDR1 SEHNR and CDR2 FQNEAQ come from the germline V gene (reference sequence). About this clone itself: Its antigen is unidentified.

The chain joins TRBV7-9 to TRBJ2-5, with 8 bases identical to TRBD1. Matching the DNA end better, TRBJ2-7 makes the J call doubtful. This sample comprised unstimulated CD4+ T cells sorted from spleen or lymph node cells, obtained before transplant. The TCR comes from a human donor who was the organ donor for an intestinal transplant. CDR3 region: CASSYPGTGGYEQYF. DNA of the CDR3: TGTGCCAGCAGCTACCCCGGTACAGGGGGCTACGAGCAGTACTTC.